The 15 T cell receptor beta chains below were found in one sample sequenced in a study of OX40 agonist ivuxolimab in advanced cancers. Only in-frame clones appear in the TCRdb table, and some are missing; sequencing was by immunoSEQ multiplex PCR. Of under 150,000 clones detected, 85% to 95% appear once; the ten largest clones hold roughly 0.94%. This specimen consisted of CD4+ or CD8+ T cells sorted from blood, obtained in a trial of the OX40 agonist ivuxolimab. The receptors shown here come from an adult with an advanced solid tumor such as melanoma, head and neck, liver or kidney cancer.

The chain couples TRBV5-5 to TRBJ2-5; 11 bases match TRBD1. There are 14 residues in the CDR3. Unmatched junction bases numbered 4, after V lost 4 bases and J lost 5 bases. Germline CDR1 and CDR2: SGHKS and YYEKEE (reference sequence). The CDR3 protein is CASSGQGASETQYF. The CDR3 DNA sequence: TGTGCCAGCAGCGGACAGGGGGCAAGTGAGACCCAGTACTTC.

The chain couples TRBV11-2 to TRBJ1-5; TRBD1 agrees at 9 bases. The CDR3 loop spans 18 amino acids. The germline V gene encodes CDR1 SGHAT and CDR2 FQNNGV. Trimming took 3 bases from V and 5 from J; bases not matched to a gene: 14. For the CDR3, the DNA is TGTGCCAGCAGCTTCTTACCGGGACAGGGAAAAGGGGATCAGCCCCAGCATTTT. This translates into CASSFLPGQGKGDQPQHF.

The chain uses TRBV19 and TRBJ1-5; D is unresolved. In germline, CDR1 is LNHDA, CDR2 SQIVND (reference sequence). The CDR3 has 15 amino acids. The V end was cut by 3 bases, the J end by 0 bases, with 9 bases between. CDR3 sequence (DNA): TGTGCCAGTAGTATCCGTGCAGTTAGCAATCAGCCCCAGCATTTT. It yields the protein CASSIRAVSNQPQHF.

CDR3 bases: TGTGCCAGCAGCCCCGGGACTAGCGCGGTCAATGAGCAGTTCTTC. It translates to CASSPGTSAVNEQFF. The chain is built from TRBV7-3 and TRBJ2-1; the match to TRBD2 covers 10 bases. Germline trimming cut 5 bases from V and 6 bases from J; bases unmatched to any gene: 7. CDR3 length: 15 residues. Per germline, CDR1 SGHTA and CDR2 FQGTGA.

The rearrangement uses TRBV28 and TRBJ1-2; TRBD1 matches 8 bases. CDR1 is MDHEN and CDR2 is SYDVKM in the germline V gene. CDR3 size: 15 residues. J lost 2 bases, V lost 5 bases, and 7 bases had no gene match. The CDR3 nucleotides read TGTGCCAGCAGTCGGCCCCGACAGGGGAACTATGGCTACACCTTC. It translates to CASSRPRQGNYGYTF.

The CDR3 DNA is TGTGCCAGCACCCAAATGGCGGGGATTGACTCCTACAATGAGCAGTTCTTC. Translation: CASTQMAGIDSYNEQFF. This chain connects TRBV5-8 to TRBJ2-1; a weak D match, TRBD2 (6 bases). Germline lookup yields CDR1 SGHTS and CDR2 YDEGEE. V was pared by 6 bases and J by 0 bases, with 19 bases between. The CDR3 contains 17 residues.

V gene TRBV30 combines with J gene TRBJ2-1; 12 bases align to TRBD2. Germline V gene sequence: CDR1 GTSNPN, CDR2 SVGIG (reference sequence). The ends lost 1 base at V and 13 bases at J; junction bases unmatched: 2. The CDR3 runs 12 residues. The CDR3 bases are TGTGCCTGGAGTGGGACTAGCGGGATACAGTTCTTC. It yields the protein CAWSGTSGIQFF.

The chain is built from TRBV7-9 and TRBJ2-3; 9 nucleotides align to TRBD1. The CDR3 has 16 residues. The ends lost 5 bases at V and 4 bases at J; junction bases unmatched: 10. Germline assignment: CDR1 SEHNR and CDR2 FQNEAQ (reference sequence). The CDR3 protein is CASSPSRGQGSDTQYF. CDR3 nucleotides: TGTGCCAGCAGCCCCTCTAGGGGACAGGGATCAGATACGCAGTATTTT. Supplemented by reference TRBV7-9 and TRBJ2-3, the full variable domain reads DTGVSQNPRHKITKRGQNVTFRCDPISEHNRLYWYRQTLGQGPEFLTYFQNEAQLEKSRLLSDRFSAERPKGSFSTLEIQRTEQGDSAMYLCASSPSRGQGSDTQYFGPGTRLTVL.

The chain is built from TRBV6-5 and TRBJ1-2, with TRBD1 as a possible D gene (5 bases). The CDR3 consists of 13 residues. Germline-derived CDR1 and CDR2 are MNHEY and SVGAGI. Deletions cut 4 bases from V and 4 bases from J, with 10 bases between. The CDR3 DNA reads as TGTGCCAGCAGTTCCGAGGGACTCTATGGCTACACCTTC. Protein: CASSSEGLYGYTF.

The chain employs TRBV29-1 and TRBJ2-3, with D maybe TRBD1 (6 bases). Trimming removed 5 bases at V and 0 bases at J, with 12 bases between. The CDR3 runs to 14 residues. Germline V gene lookup returns CDR1 SQVTM and CDR2 ANQGSEA. The CDR3 loop reads CSVLQGLSTDTQYF. CDR3 coding DNA: TGCAGCGTTTTACAGGGCCTCAGCACAGATACGCAGTATTTT.

The chain links TRBV7-2 to TRBJ2-2, with 10 nucleotides matching TRBD2. V shed 1 base and J 5 bases; nucleotides not matched to a gene: 7. Germline V gene sequence: CDR1 SGHTA, CDR2 FQGNSA. There are 17 residues in the CDR3. The CDR3 sequence is CASSLVASGSWTGELFF. The CDR3, as DNA: TGTGCCAGCAGCTTAGTCGCTAGCGGGAGTTGGACCGGGGAGCTGTTTTTT.

The rearrangement uses TRBV5-6 and TRBJ2-7; 11 bases align to TRBD1. From germline, CDR1 is SGHDT and CDR2 YYEEEE. The CDR3 is 14 amino acids. V shed 4 bases and J 3 bases; nucleotides not matched to a gene: 3. CDR3 protein: CASSRGQGVYEQYF. CDR3 sequence (DNA): TGTGCCAGCAGCAGGGGACAGGGGGTCTACGAGCAGTACTTC.

This clone was seen once. V gene TRBV7-6 combines with J gene TRBJ1-2; D possibly corresponds to TRBD1 (5 bases). The CDR3 extends over 14 amino acids. V was trimmed by 1 base and J by 4 bases, leaving 10 bases between them. The germline gives CDR1 SGHVS, CDR2 FNYEAQ. Here the CDR3 DNA reads TGTGCCAGCAGCTTAGGGAGGGACGCCTATGGCTACACCTTC. This codes for CASSLGRDAYGYTF.

This chain uses TRBV11-2 with TRBJ2-5, with D unresolved. V was trimmed by 1 base and J by 5 bases, leaving 23 bases between them. Germline-derived CDR1 and CDR2 are SGHAT and FQNNGV. This CDR3 is built from 18 residues. CDR3 in amino acids: CASSLVVPVKGWWETQYF. CDR3 DNA: TGTGCCAGCAGCTTAGTAGTTCCCGTAAAAGGGTGGTGGGAGACCCAGTACTTC.

V is TRBV28 and J is TRBJ1-2; weak D call: TRBD1 (6 bases). CDR1 is MDHEN, CDR2 SYDVKM, per germline. The CDR3 extends over 14 amino acids. V was trimmed by 11 bases and J by 4 bases, leaving 20 bases between them. CDR3 residues: CAGRTLGGSYGYTF. CDR3 nucleotides: TGTGCCGGGAGGACCCTAGGGGGGTCCTATGGCTACACCTTC.